This TCR beta chain stems from a study of T cells after yellow fever vaccination. Study-wide points: Sorted repertoires could include abundant contaminating clonotypes from bulk cells.

TCRdb ran MiXCR on the 5' RACE reads and lists one entry per CDR3 protein. The data hold roughly 340,000 distinct CDR3 sequences, with about 4% observed a single time. CDR3 length: 12 amino acids. The ends lost 6 bases at V and 6 bases at J; junction bases unmatched: 4. In the case of this clonotype: Its matching antigen is unknown.

The sequence was collected from a man aged 18 to 30 who received the YFV17D yellow fever vaccine. The chain employs TRBV12-3 or TRBV12-4 and TRBJ2-7; 8 nucleotides match TRBD1. Source: PBMCs, taken 5 days after the yellow fever booster vaccination. Here the CDR3 DNA reads TGTGCCAGCAGGGAGACAGGGGCCGAGCAGTACTTC. Protein product: CASRETGAEQYF.